This T cell receptor (beta chain) was sequenced during a study of blood T cells in healthy people across ages. This clonotype was seen only a few times. A second about 7 to 12 cycle PCR used barcoded and J-beta primers. TCRdb reprocessed the 5' RACE reads via MiXCR and lists one record per CDR3 protein. The table has some 1.4 million distinct CDR3 sequences, about 43% seen once. A minimum of 7 million PBMCs was isolated per sample. The sequence was collected from a woman younger than 30 in good health. The sequenced sample consisted of blood.

The CDR3 region is CASSLEGGKTQYF. The CDR3 DNA is TGTGCCAGCAGCTTAGAGGGAGGAAAGACCCAGTACTTC. V and J are TRBV7-9 and TRBJ2-5, with TRBD2 as a possible D gene (6 bases). This CDR3 is 13 amino acids long. Germline V gene data show CDR1 as SEHNR and CDR2 as FQNEAQ (reference sequence). V was trimmed by 1 base and J by 6 bases, leaving 9 bases between them.